This TCR beta chain was sequenced in a study of T cell changes during pregnancy in multiple sclerosis. This CDR3 region has 13 residues. V was pared by 2 bases and J by 6 bases, with 3 bases of the junction left unmatched. Germline V gives CDR1 GTSNPN, CDR2 SVGIG (reference sequence). Assay: immunoSEQ multiplex PCR; the TCRdb copy retains only in-frame clones and omits some. The repertoire holds 55,000 or so clones, 80% to 95% seen once, with about 0.64% in the top ten. The sequence came from a female donor with multiple sclerosis, enrolled in a pregnancy study. Material: CD4+ T cells from peripheral blood mononuclear cells, obtained after pregnancy. This chain connects TRBV30 to TRBJ1-5; 8 bases fit TRBD1. The CDR3 DNA reads as TGTGCCTGGAGTAAACAGGGGGGTCAGCCCCAGCATTTT. Residues: CAWSKQGGQPQHF.